This entry describes one T cell receptor (beta chain). This table comes from immunoSEQ multiplex PCR, and its TCRdb copy is limited to in-frame clones, with some not included. The repertoire holds tens of thousands of clones, with 84% as singletons. This record comes from a study of PD-L1 blockade in urothelial cancer. As for the study in general: The analyses of blood took place 3 weeks (second dose) and 6 weeks after treatment start.

V dropped 1 base and J dropped 0; count of bases not matched to a gene: 10. CDR3 length equals 18 residues. Per the germline V gene, CDR1 is LGHNA and CDR2 is YSLEER. Locally advanced or metastatic urothelial carcinoma affected all patients. Sequenced material: PBMCs, taken around atezolizumab (anti-PD-L1) treatment. This sequence joins TRBV4-3 and TRBJ2-7, with 9 bases fitting TRBD2. The clonotype was recovered from a middle-aged man with urothelial cancer. The CDR3 reads CASSQVVGLAGTSYEQYF. The CDR3 coding sequence is TGCGCCAGCAGCCAAGTAGTAGGTCTAGCGGGGACCTCCTACGAGCAGTACTTC.